This T cell receptor beta chain was sequenced for a study of shared clonotypes between healthy human individuals (dated by TCRdb to the early 2020s). Some background on the complete study: A couple of women and a few men aged 18 to 49 years were included in the cohort. For each donor, CD4 naive and CD4 memory were each given three plates, CD8 naive was given two plates, and CD8 memory was given one plate. Different laboratories and diverse techniques were used to prepare libraries and sequence TCR repertoires, to increase sequencing depth and limit assay-specific biases. Leukapheresis yielded between about 0.9 and 10 billion PBMCs per donor. To estimate repertoire size and how much clonotypes are shared between individuals, the study performed deep sequencing of blood TCR repertoires from roughly five healthy adults.

The study at large found these results: Naive subsets generally had larger estimated clonotype richness than memory subsets. The small number of donors limited the genetic and exposure-history diversity represented. Across a handful of donors, roughly 5% of naive CD4, around 3.3% of naive CD8, 2% to 2.5% of memory CD4, and around 0.4% of memory CD8 clonotypes were shared. Pairwise subsampling indicated that sequencing depth was expected to affect the degree of clonotype sharing among donors. Rarefaction of sorted-subset datasets indicated incomplete sequencing despite the large sequencing depth. Sampling was restricted to blood, and TCR repertoires in tissue are likely to differ from TCR repertoires in blood. Compared with non-shared clonotypes, the clonotypes found in all four sorted-subset donors had higher generation probabilities.

Note on this clone: Its recognized antigen is unknown. No base-level quality is on record; no much larger clone is a single base apart.

From cysteine to phenylalanine, the CDR3 is 15 amino acids long. This entry keeps only the CDR3 DNA: 45 bases, framed from base 1. Reading the germline V gene gives CDR1 SGHDT and CDR2 YYEEEE. Trimming removed 0 bases from V and 2 bases from J, leaving 11 bases between the germline ends. TCR CDR3 regions were amplified from genomic DNA by multiplex PCR using the deep immunoSEQ assay. Extracted genomic DNA from each cell subset was distributed evenly across all wells of several immunoSEQ 96-well plates, and each plate was treated as a replicate. For sorted subsets, about 0.2 ug genomic DNA, equal to about 30,000 T cell genomes, was loaded into each replicate PCR. Purified libraries were quantified with a Qubit 3.0 fluorometer, sized on a Bioanalyzer 2100, and re-quantified with the KAPA Library Quantification kit. Every immunoSEQ 96-well plate was sequenced on a dedicated single-read 150-cycle Illumina NextSeq 550 flow cell. For the original study's pipeline: Because only junctional sequences without quality scores were contained in the immunoSEQ output, filtering matching that applied to full-length reads could not be performed. To assign V/J genes and CDR3, sequences were annotated using PyIR, a Python wrapper for IgBLAST v1.9, with IMGT germline references. Any read was removed if the V/J assignment was weak (E-value above 1e-6), the CDR3 was missing, or the read contained stop codons, out-of-frame junctions, or ambiguous translated residues. V3J clonotypes were defined as sequences sharing the same inferred V gene, J gene, and CDR3 amino acid sequence. Percentage overlap between repertoires was computed as shared unique clonotypes divided by the size of the smaller repertoire. Repertoire richness was assessed with RTK rarefaction, the Chao1 estimator, and Recon v2.1 estimates of unobserved clonotypes. For all TCRbeta clonotypes obtained by the gDNA method from several donors, generation probabilities were computed with OLGA. TCRdb provides this immuneACCESS table in a form limited to in-frame rearrangements. Some clones are lacking; in checked studies, under half of them reflect an unresolved V gene, and why the rest are absent is not known. The DNA gave D and trimming, while V, J and clone size come from that table. This sample has around 1.9 million clones in its table, and 90% to 95% of those were observed once. The ten largest make up around 1.7% of the sample.

For the CD8 naive samples, CD45RO-negative cells were positively selected for CCR7, yielding a CD45RA+CCR7+ population from which TemRA cells were excluded. The donors were healthy, HIV-negative adults who had no recently reported acute infections or vaccinations. Every donor was a Caucasian adult residing in Nashville, Tennessee, USA. After blood collection by leukapheresis, PBMCs were isolated using Ficoll-Histopaque density gradient centrifugation and then cryopreserved in the vapor phase of liquid nitrogen. Purity and quantity of every magnetically sorted T cell population were checked by analytical flow cytometry. From each sorted fraction, genomic DNA was isolated and quantified by UV absorbance on a Nanodrop 2000c.

The rearranged chain carries TRBV5-6 and TRBJ2-5; the D gene is unclear. The material sequenced was naive CD8+ T cells from PBMCs. The cell subset or site label on this specimen signifies: CD45RA+CCR7+. The sequence derives from a man aged 18 to 30 in good health. Some clones in this sample may be carry-over from other donors' samples. The DNA sequence is TGTGCCAGCAGCTTGGACCGCATCGAGCAAGAGACCCAGTACTTC. It translates to CASSLDRIEQETQYF.